The clone carrying this TCR beta chain came up many times. This specimen comes from a study of shared clonotypes between healthy human individuals. Produced via immunoSEQ multiplex PCR; TCRdb's table is partial and in-frame only. Here the sample spans roughly 1,000,000 clones, roughly 74% being singletons. The CDR3 is 13 residues long. Germline CDR1 is SGHKS and CDR2 is YYEKEE (reference sequence). The germline V and J ends were trimmed by 3 bases and 0 bases, with 4 bases remaining between them. The sequence was obtained from a man aged 18 to 30 in good health. Some clones in this sample may be carry-over from other donors' samples. The rearrangement links TRBV5-5 to TRBJ1-3; D gene uncertain. Sequences were obtained from memory CD4+ T cells from PBMCs. Subset noted: CD45RA-negative fraction. CDR3 bases: TGTGCCAGCAGCTGGAACTCTGGAAACACCATATATTTT. Translating it yields CASSWNSGNTIYF.